Below, 24 T cell receptor beta chains from the same sample are listed, as sequenced in a study of shared clonotypes between healthy human individuals. Libraries were prepared by immunoSEQ multiplex PCR; TCRdb keeps only in-frame clonotypes and omits some of them. The sample has over 1.4 million clones, roughly 96% seen once. Sample: naive CD4+ T cells sorted from blood. Specified subset: CD45RA+ positively selected. These receptors were collected from a young man in good health.

On this clone itself: Other DNA sequences of this sample code for an identical CDR3. The CDR3 nucleotides are TGCAGTGCTAGGTCGACAGGCGAGCAGTACTTC. Amino acids: CSARSTGEQYF. This chain links TRBV20-1 with TRBJ2-7, with D perhaps matching TRBD1 (6 bases). The germline V gene has CDR1 DFQATT and CDR2 SNEGSKA (reference sequence). Trimming took off 3 bases at V and 6 bases at J, with 9 bases between the two ends. The CDR3 loop spans 11 amino acids.

With respect to this clone: Other DNA variants within this sample encode the same CDR3. The chain is built from TRBV7-9 and TRBJ2-7; TRBD2 agrees at 9 bases. The germline V gene encodes CDR1 SEHNR and CDR2 FQNEAQ (reference sequence). CDR3 length: 15 amino acids. Trimming removed 4 bases from V and 0 bases from J; junction bases left unmatched: 4. This CDR3 reads CASSSTSGGSYEQYF. CDR3 bases: TGTGCCAGCAGCTCGACTAGCGGAGGCTCCTACGAGCAGTACTTC.

The chain is built from TRBV4-1 and TRBJ2-3; D possibly uses TRBD1 or TRBD2 (5 bases each). CDR1 MGHRA and CDR2 YSYEKL come from the germline V gene. Trimming shortened V by 4 bases and J by 4 bases, and 9 bases separated the two germline ends. There are 13 residues in the CDR3. This CDR3 reads CASSRDGSDTQYF. The CDR3 nucleotides read TGCGCCAGCAGCCGGGACGGATCAGATACGCAGTATTTT.

This clone was picked up one time. The chain uses TRBV7-3 and TRBJ2-1; D is unclear. This CDR3 has 13 residues. Trimming cost V 5 bases and J 9 bases, with 14 bases left between them. Germline loops: CDR1 SGHTA, CDR2 FQGTGA. The CDR3 DNA reads TGTGCCAGCAGCCCCTCCGGCCCCGTTGAGCAGTTCTTC. Its translation: CASSPSGPVEQFF.

This sequence joins TRBV12-5 and TRBJ2-3; D is unclear. V dropped 0 bases and J dropped 4 bases, with 14 bases sitting between them. Germline assignment: CDR1 LGHNT and CDR2 FRNRAP. This CDR3 is built from 16 residues. The chain's CDR3 is CASGLVLGGVPDTQYF. CDR3 nucleotides: TGTGCTAGTGGTTTGGTACTTGGTGGAGTCCCAGATACGCAGTATTTT.

For the CDR3, the DNA is TGTGCCAGCAGCTTAAGACGGACTGAGTGGGAGACCCAGTACTTC. Residues: CASSLRRTEWETQYF. The V and J genes are TRBV7-9 and TRBJ2-5, with a weak D call TRBD2 (5 bases). The V and J ends lost 2 bases and 5 bases respectively, with 15 bases between them. CDR1 SEHNR and CDR2 FQNEAQ come from the germline V gene (reference sequence). The length of the CDR3 is 15 residues.

The V call is TRBV10-1, the J call TRBJ2-1, with no clear D. V was cut by 2 bases and J by 2 bases, with 10 bases left in between. Germline assignment: CDR1 WNHNN and CDR2 SYGVQD (reference sequence). The CDR3 consists of 15 residues. The DNA for the CDR3 is TGCGCCAGCAGTGAGCGGACCACCGCCTACAATGAGCAGTTCTTC. Encoded protein: CASSERTTAYNEQFF.

The rearrangement uses TRBV19 and TRBJ2-1, with TRBD2 matching 8 bases. This CDR3 region has 16 residues. V was clipped by 3 bases and J by 3 bases; unmatched bases: 7. In germline, CDR1 is LNHDA, CDR2 SQIVND (reference sequence). CDR3 loop: CASSIRPSGYYNEQFF. The DNA for the CDR3 is TGTGCCAGTAGTATCCGGCCTAGCGGGTACTACAATGAGCAGTTCTTC.

The V call is TRBV19, the J call TRBJ2-7; D may be TRBD2 (5 bases). CDR1 and CDR2 from the germline V gene are LNHDA and SQIVND (reference sequence). Trimming stripped 5 bases from V and 2 bases from J, with 10 bases between. This CDR3 comprises 13 residues. The CDR3 region has the DNA TGTGCCAGTAGTGTTGGGAGAACCTACGAGCAGTACTTC. The encoded protein is CASSVGRTYEQYF. The whole variable domain, filled in from reference TRBV19 and TRBJ2-7, reads DGGITQSPKYLFRKEGQNVTLSCEQNLNHDAMYWYRQDPGQGLRLIYYSQIVNDFQKGDIAEGYSVSREKKESFPLTVTSAQKNPTAFYLCASSVGRTYEQYFGPGTRLTVT.

V is TRBV7-9 and J is TRBJ2-5; D not resolved. The length of the CDR3 is 14 residues. Germline V gives CDR1 SEHNR, CDR2 FQNEAQ (reference sequence). Trimming stripped 8 bases from V and 0 bases from J, with 13 bases between. The CDR3 region is CASEIGMYQETQYF. As DNA, the CDR3 is TGTGCCAGCGAGATTGGGATGTACCAAGAGACCCAGTACTTC.

This chain uses TRBV5-6 with TRBJ2-7; TRBD1 aligns across 10 bases. CDR3 length: 15 residues. CDR1 and CDR2 from the germline V gene are SGHDT and YYEEEE. Germline trimming cut 4 bases from V and 2 bases from J; bases unmatched to any gene: 6. The CDR3 bases are TGTGCCAGCAGCCCCGGACAGGGGGAACCCTACGAGCAGTACTTC. Its protein is CASSPGQGEPYEQYF. Complete variable domain (other parts from reference TRBV5-6 and TRBJ2-7): DAGVTQSPTHLIKTRGQQVTLRCSPKSGHDTVSWYQQALGQGPQFIFQYYEEEERQRGNFPDRFSGHQFPNYSSELNVNALLLGDSALYLCASSPGQGEPYEQYFGPGTRLTVT.

The rearrangement uses TRBV28 and TRBJ1-5; D is ambiguous. CDR1 is MDHEN and CDR2 is SYDVKM in the germline V gene. Trimming cost V 5 bases and J 7 bases, with 12 bases left between them. This CDR3 has 13 residues. CDR3: CASSPLARQPQHF. The CDR3 DNA sequence: TGTGCCAGCAGTCCCTTGGCGAGACAGCCCCAGCATTTT.

The chain links TRBV5-1 to TRBJ1-1; TRBD1 aligns across 7 bases. Germline V gene lookup returns CDR1 SGHRS and CDR2 YFSETQ. Trimming cost V 3 bases and J 3 bases; bases outside gene matches: 5. The CDR3 is 14 residues long. The CDR3 DNA reads TGCGCCAGCAGCTCCATCGGGACAGACACTGAAGCTTTCTTT. This encodes CASSSIGTDTEAFF.

The chain carries TRBV6-1 and TRBJ1-3; D call uncertain. Trimming stripped 1 base from V and 0 bases from J, with 7 bases between. The CDR3 runs 15 residues. CDR1 and CDR2 from the germline V gene are MNHNS and SASEGT. The CDR3 DNA follows: TGTGCCAGCAGTGAAGGGGTCCTCTCTGGAAACACCATATATTTT. It yields the protein CASSEGVLSGNTIYF.

The sample holds one count of this clone. This sequence joins TRBV7-6 and TRBJ2-1, with D possibly TRBD1 on 6 matching bases. CDR1 is SGHVS and CDR2 is FNYEAQ in the germline V gene. The V and J ends lost 5 bases and 5 bases respectively, with 19 bases between them. The length of the CDR3 is 16 residues. The CDR3 protein is CASSIRAVTGNNEQFF. For the CDR3, the DNA is TGTGCCAGCAGCATACGAGCCGTTACAGGGAACAATGAGCAGTTCTTC.

The chain has TRBV5-1 and TRBJ2-7; the match to TRBD2 covers 11 bases. Germline V gene sequence: CDR1 SGHRS, CDR2 YFSETQ. This CDR3 region has 15 residues. V was clipped by 5 bases and J by 5 bases; unmatched bases: 9. The CDR3 loop reads CASSSTSGSVNEQYF. CDR3 nucleotides: TGCGCCAGCAGTTCAACTAGCGGGAGCGTGAACGAGCAGTACTTC.

This sequence joins TRBV7-8 and TRBJ1-2; D is perhaps TRBD1 (6 bases). The germline V gene encodes CDR1 SGHVS and CDR2 FQNEAQ. V shed 2 bases and J shed 2 bases, with 15 bases lying between them. This CDR3 has 16 amino acids. Here the CDR3 DNA reads TGTGCCAGCAGCTTAACCATAATTCAGGGGAACTATGGCTACACCTTC. It is translated as CASSLTIIQGNYGYTF.

The chain combines TRBV19 with TRBJ1-5; no reliable D call. CDR1 is LNHDA and CDR2 is SQIVND in the germline V gene (reference sequence). This CDR3 has 14 residues. Trimming stripped 9 bases from V and 4 bases from J, with 16 bases between. Written as DNA, the CDR3 is TGTGCCAGCCGTCGCGCAGGAGGTAATCAGCCCCAGCATTTT. Protein sequence: CASRRAGGNQPQHF.

The chain recombines TRBV27 with TRBJ2-5, with 7 positions matching TRBD1. The CDR3 is 14 residues long. V trimming: 3 bases; J trimming: 2 bases; junction bases outside the gene matches: 3. Germline V CDR1 and CDR2: MNHEY, SMNVEV (reference sequence). CDR3 residues: CASSFRDSQETQYF. CDR3 coding DNA: TGTGCCAGCAGTTTCCGGGACAGTCAAGAGACCCAGTACTTC.

This chain connects TRBV5-1 to TRBJ2-5; D unresolved. Trimming took 2 bases from V and 1 from J, leaving 12 bases between them. The CDR3 runs 15 residues. CDR1 and CDR2 from the germline V gene are SGHRS and YFSETQ. In DNA form, the CDR3 reads TGCGCCAGCAGCTTCGGGTTCTCCCCCCAAGAGACCCAGTACTTC. Its translation: CASSFGFSPQETQYF.

V usage is TRBV6-5 and J usage is TRBJ1-1; no reliable D call. The CDR3 has 12 residues. The V end was cut by 6 bases, the J end by 4 bases, with 9 bases between. From germline, CDR1 is MNHEY and CDR2 SVGAGI. The CDR3 spells CASSNALTEAFF. CDR3 bases: TGTGCCAGCAGCAACGCGCTCACTGAAGCTTTCTTT.

The rearrangement joins TRBV2 to TRBJ2-5; weak D call: TRBD1 (5 bases). V dropped 6 bases and J dropped 9 bases, with 14 bases sitting between them. Germline lookup yields CDR1 SNHLY and CDR2 FYNNEI. This CDR3 has 12 amino acids. CDR3 loop: CASSTGPGAQYF. CDR3 sequence (DNA): TGTGCCAGCAGCACAGGACCTGGGGCCCAGTACTTC. Complete variable domain (other parts from reference TRBV2 and TRBJ2-5): EPEVTQTPSHQVTQMGQEVILRCVPISNHLYFYWYRQILGQKVEFLVSFYNNEISEKSEIFDDQFSVERPDGSNFTLKIRSTKLEDSAMYFCASSTGPGAQYFGPGTRLLVL.

V is TRBV28 and J is TRBJ1-5; 8 nucleotides line up with TRBD1. CDR1 MDHEN and CDR2 SYDVKM come from the germline V gene. The junction had 10 bases not matched to a gene; V was cut back by 5 bases and J by 1 base. The CDR3 covers 17 residues. The CDR3 is CASSPEQGVSSNQPQHF. In DNA, the CDR3 is TGTGCCAGCAGTCCGGAACAGGGGGTATCCAGCAATCAGCCCCAGCATTTT.

The chain uses TRBV9 and TRBJ2-2; no reliable D call. The germline V gene has CDR1 SGDLS and CDR2 YYNGEE. V was cut by 4 bases and J by 5 bases, with 9 bases left in between. CDR3 length equals 13 residues. CDR3 DNA sequence: TGTGCCAGCAGCACGGACCTAACCGGGGAGCTGTTTTTT. Translating it yields CASSTDLTGELFF. Full variable domain (remainder filled in from reference TRBV9 and TRBJ2-2): DSGVTQTPKHLITATGQRVTLRCSPRSGDLSVYWYQQSLDQGLQFLIQYYNGEERAKGNILERFSAQQFPDLHSELNLSSLELGDSALYFCASSTDLTGELFFGEGSRLTVL.